Here is one T cell receptor beta chain with its context. Sequencing used immunoSEQ multiplex PCR; TCRdb keeps in-frame clones, though not all of them. The table lists about 61,000 clones, around 77% of them singletons. The data belong to a study of blood T cell repertoires in COVID-19. V was cut by 6 bases and J by 1 base, with 10 bases left in between. The CDR3 extends over 14 amino acids. Per germline, CDR1 LNHDA and CDR2 SQIVND (reference sequence). The chain couples TRBV19 to TRBJ1-3; no firm D call. The sequence came from a man older than 75 with active or convalescent COVID-19. The sequencing sample was made of peripheral blood. The CDR3 nucleotides are TGTGCCAGTAGCCACGACGGGTCTGGAAACACCATATATTTT. Protein sequence: CASSHDGSGNTIYF.